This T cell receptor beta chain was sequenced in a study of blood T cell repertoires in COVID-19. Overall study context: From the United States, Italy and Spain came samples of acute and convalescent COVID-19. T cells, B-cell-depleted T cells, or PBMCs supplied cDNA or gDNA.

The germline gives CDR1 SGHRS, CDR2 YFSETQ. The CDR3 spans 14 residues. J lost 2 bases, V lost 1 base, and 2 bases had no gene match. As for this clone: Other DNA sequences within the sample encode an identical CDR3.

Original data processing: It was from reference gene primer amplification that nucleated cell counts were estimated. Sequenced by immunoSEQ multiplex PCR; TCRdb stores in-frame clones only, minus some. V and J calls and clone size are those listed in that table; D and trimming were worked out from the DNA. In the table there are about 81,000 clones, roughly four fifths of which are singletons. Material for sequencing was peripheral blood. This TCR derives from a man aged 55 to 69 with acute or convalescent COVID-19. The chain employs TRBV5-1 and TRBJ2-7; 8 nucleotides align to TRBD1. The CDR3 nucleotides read TGCGCCAGCAGCTTGAGGACAGGGACCTACGAGCAGTACTTC. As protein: CASSLRTGTYEQYF.